This TCR beta chain was sequenced for a study of cytomegalovirus exposure and HLA in healthy donors. Study-level information: Inside one of the first data releases sat about 85 million unique TCRs taken from HLA-typed donors. Study-level results: Cytomegalovirus status was reportedly diagnosed by the classifier with high specificity and sensitivity.

As regards this clone: The antigen remains undetermined.

V was pared by 0 bases and J by 4 bases, with 7 bases between. The germline CDR1 and CDR2 sequences are SGHRS and YFSETQ. The length of the CDR3 is 14 residues. PCR amplification relied on 60 Vbeta primers (plus 13 Jbeta primers). The method was immunoSEQ multiplex PCR; TCRdb's version includes in-frame clones alone and lacks a portion of them. This sample contains about 130,000 clones. The TCR was taken from a woman aged 60-75 years in good health and CMV-seronegative. This chain connects TRBV5-1 to TRBJ2-2; D perhaps matches TRBD2 (5 bases). The sequenced sample consisted of PBMCs. Here the CDR3 reads CASSLGSVTGELFF. Written as DNA, the CDR3 is TGCGCCAGCAGCTTGGGTAGCGTCACCGGGGAGCTGTTTTTT. Full variable domain (missing parts from reference TRBV5-1 and TRBJ2-2): KAGVTQTPRYLIKTRGQQVTLSCSPISGHRSVSWYQQTPGQGLQFLFEYFSETQRNKGNFPGRFSGRQFSNSRSEMNVSTLELGDSALYLCASSLGSVTGELFFGEGSRLTVL.